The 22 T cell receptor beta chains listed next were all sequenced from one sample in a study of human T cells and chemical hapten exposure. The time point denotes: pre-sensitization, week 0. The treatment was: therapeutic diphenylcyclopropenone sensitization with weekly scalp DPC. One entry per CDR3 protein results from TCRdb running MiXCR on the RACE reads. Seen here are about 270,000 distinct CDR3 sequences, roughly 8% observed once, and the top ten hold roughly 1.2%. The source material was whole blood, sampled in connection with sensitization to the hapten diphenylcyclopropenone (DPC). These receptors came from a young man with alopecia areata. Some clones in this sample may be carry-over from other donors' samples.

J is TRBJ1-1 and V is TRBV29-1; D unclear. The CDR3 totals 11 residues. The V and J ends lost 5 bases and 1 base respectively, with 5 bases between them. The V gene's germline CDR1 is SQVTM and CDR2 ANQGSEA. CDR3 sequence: CSVLGNTEAFF. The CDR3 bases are TGCAGCGTTCTAGGGAACACTGAAGCTTTCTTT.

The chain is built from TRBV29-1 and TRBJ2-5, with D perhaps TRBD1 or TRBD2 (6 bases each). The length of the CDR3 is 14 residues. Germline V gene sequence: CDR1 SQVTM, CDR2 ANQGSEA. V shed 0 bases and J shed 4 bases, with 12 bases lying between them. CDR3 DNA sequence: TGCAGCGTTGAAGATAAGGGGGGCCGAGAGACCCAGTACTTC. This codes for CSVEDKGGRETQYF.

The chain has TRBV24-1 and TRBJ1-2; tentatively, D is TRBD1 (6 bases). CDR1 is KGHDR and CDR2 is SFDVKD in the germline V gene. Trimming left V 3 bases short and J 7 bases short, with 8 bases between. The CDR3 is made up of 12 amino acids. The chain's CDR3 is CATSDGGRGYTF. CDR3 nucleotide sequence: TGTGCCACCAGTGATGGGGGGCGTGGCTACACCTTC.

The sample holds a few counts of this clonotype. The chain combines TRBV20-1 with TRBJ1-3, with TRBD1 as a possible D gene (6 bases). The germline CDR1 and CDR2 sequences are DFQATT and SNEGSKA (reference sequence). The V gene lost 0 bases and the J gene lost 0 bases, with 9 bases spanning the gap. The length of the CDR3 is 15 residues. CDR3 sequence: CSARDTGFSGNTIYF. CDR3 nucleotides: TGCAGTGCTAGAGACACAGGGTTCTCTGGAAACACCATATATTTT.

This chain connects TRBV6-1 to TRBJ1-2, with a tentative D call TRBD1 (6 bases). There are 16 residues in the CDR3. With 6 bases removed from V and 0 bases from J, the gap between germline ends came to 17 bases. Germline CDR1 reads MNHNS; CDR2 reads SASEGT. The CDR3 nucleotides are TGTGCCAGCAGACTTTCGCCAGGGGATACTAACTATGGCTACACCTTC. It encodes CASRLSPGDTNYGYTF.

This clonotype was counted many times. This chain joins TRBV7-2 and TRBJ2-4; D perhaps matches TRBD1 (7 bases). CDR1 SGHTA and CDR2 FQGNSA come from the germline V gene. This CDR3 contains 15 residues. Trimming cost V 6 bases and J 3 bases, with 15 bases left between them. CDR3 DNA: TGTGCCAGCAGAGACAGACAGGGAGGCAAAAACATTCAGTACTTC. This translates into CASRDRQGGKNIQYF.

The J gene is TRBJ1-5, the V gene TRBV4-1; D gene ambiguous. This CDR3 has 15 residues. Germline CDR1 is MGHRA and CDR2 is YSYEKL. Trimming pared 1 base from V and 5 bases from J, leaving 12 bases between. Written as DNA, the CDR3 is TGCGCCAGCAGCCAAGTTGGGAGGGTTTATCAGCCCCAGCATTTT. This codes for CASSQVGRVYQPQHF.

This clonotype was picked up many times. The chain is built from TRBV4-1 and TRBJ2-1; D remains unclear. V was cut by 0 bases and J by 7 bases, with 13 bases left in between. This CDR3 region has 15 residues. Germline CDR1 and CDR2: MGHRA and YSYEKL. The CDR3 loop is CASSQEWGIGNEQFF. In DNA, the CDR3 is TGCGCCAGCAGCCAAGAATGGGGAATCGGGAATGAGCAGTTCTTC.

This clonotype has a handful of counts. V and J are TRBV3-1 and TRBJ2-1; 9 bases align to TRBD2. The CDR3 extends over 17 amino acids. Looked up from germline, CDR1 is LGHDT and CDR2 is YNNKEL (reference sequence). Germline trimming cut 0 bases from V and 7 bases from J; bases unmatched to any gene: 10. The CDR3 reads CASSQERWRGGSNEQFF. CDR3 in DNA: TGTGCCAGCAGCCAAGAAAGGTGGCGGGGGGGTAGTAATGAGCAGTTCTTC.

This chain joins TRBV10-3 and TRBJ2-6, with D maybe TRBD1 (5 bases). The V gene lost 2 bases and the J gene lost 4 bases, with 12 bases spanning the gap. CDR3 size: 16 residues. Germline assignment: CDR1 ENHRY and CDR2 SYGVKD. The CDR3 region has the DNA TGTGCCATCAGTGAGCCAGACAGCATCGGGGCCAACGTCCTGACTTTC. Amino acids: CAISEPDSIGANVLTF.

The CDR3 DNA reads TGCAGTGCTGTCTATTGGGATGGGGATGAAAAACTGTTTTTT. It translates to CSAVYWDGDEKLFF. The V call is TRBV20-1, the J call TRBJ1-4; D gene uncertain. This CDR3 contains 14 residues. The V end was cut by 5 bases, the J end by 6 bases, with 16 bases between. Germline V gene sequence: CDR1 DFQATT, CDR2 SNEGSKA (reference sequence).

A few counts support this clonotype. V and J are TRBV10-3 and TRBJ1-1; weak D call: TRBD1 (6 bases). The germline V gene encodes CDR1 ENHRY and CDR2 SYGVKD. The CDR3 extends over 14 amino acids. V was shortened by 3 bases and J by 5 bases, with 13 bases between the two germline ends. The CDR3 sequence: CAISESGGRTEAFF. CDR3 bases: TGTGCCATCAGTGAATCCGGGGGCCGTACTGAAGCTTTCTTT.

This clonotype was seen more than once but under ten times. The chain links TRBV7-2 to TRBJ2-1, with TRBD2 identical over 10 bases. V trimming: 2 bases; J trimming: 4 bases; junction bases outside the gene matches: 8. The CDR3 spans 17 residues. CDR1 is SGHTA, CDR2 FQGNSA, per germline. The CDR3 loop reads CASSLIPELAGYNEQFF. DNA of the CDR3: TGTGCCAGCAGCTTAATCCCGGAACTAGCGGGGTACAATGAGCAGTTCTTC.

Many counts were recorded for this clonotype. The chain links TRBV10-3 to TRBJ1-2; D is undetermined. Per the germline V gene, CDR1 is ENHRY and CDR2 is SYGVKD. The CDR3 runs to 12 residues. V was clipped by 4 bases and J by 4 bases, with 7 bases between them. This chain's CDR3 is CAISGNTYGYTF. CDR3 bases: TGTGCCATCAGTGGGAACACCTATGGCTACACCTTC.

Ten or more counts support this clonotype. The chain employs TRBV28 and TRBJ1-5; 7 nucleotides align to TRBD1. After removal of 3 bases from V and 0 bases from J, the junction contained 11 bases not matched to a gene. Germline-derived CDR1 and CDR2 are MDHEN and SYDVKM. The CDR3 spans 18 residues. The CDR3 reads CASSFIGTEYYSNQPQHF. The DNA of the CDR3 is TGTGCCAGCAGTTTCATCGGGACAGAATACTATAGCAATCAGCCCCAGCATTTT.

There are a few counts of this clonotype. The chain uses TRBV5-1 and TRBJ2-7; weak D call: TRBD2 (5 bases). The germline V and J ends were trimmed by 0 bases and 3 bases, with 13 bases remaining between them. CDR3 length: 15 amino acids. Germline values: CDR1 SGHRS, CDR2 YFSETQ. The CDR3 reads CASSLAAGSIYEQYF. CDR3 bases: TGCGCCAGCAGCTTGGCCGCGGGTTCCATCTACGAGCAGTACTTC.

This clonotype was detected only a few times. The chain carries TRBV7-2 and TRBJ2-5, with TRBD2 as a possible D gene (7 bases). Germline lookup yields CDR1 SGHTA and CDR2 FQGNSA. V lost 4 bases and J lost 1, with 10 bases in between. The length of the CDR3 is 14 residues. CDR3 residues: CASSSGGAQETQYF. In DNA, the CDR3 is TGTGCCAGCAGCTCTGGGGGGGCCCAAGAGACCCAGTACTTC.

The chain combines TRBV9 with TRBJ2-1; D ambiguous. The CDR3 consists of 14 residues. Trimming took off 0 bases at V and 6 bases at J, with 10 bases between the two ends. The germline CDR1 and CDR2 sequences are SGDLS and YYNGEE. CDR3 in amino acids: CASSVAPASNEQFF. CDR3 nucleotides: TGTGCCAGCAGCGTAGCCCCTGCGAGCAATGAGCAGTTCTTC.

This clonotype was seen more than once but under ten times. The CDR3 spells CASSQPGLTRAASSSTSTDTQYF. In DNA, the CDR3 is TGCGCCAGCAGCCAACCGGGACTAACGAGGGCGGCTTCTTCTTCAACTAGCACAGATACGCAGTATTTT. The chain has TRBV4-1 and TRBJ2-3, with 7 bases fitting TRBD2. The germline CDR1 and CDR2 sequences are MGHRA and YSYEKL. The CDR3 covers 23 residues. J gave up 0 bases and V 2 bases, and 26 bases lay outside the gene matches.

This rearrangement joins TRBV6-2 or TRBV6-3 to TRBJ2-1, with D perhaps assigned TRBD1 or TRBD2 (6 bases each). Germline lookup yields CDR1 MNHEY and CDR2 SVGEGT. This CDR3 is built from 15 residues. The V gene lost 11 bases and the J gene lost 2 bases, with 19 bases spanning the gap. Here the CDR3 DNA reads TGTGCCTCAGGGCCCTCCGGGGGCGCCTACAATGAGCAGTTCTTC. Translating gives CASGPSGGAYNEQFF.

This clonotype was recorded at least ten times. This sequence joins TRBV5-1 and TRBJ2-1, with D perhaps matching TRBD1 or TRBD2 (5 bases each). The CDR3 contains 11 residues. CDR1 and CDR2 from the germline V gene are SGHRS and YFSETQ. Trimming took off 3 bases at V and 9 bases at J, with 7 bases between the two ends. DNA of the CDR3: TGCGCCAGCAGCTCGAGGGGTGAGCAGTTCTTC. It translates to CASSSRGEQFF.

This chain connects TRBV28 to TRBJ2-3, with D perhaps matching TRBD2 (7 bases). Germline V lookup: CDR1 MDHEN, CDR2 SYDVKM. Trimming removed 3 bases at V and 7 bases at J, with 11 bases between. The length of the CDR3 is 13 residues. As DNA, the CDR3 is TGTGCCAGCAGTTTTGGGGGGGCCAATACGCAGTATTTT. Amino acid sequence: CASSFGGANTQYF.